The next 19 T cell receptor beta chains were all read from a single sample in a study of CD8 T cells in Susac syndrome. Reverse transcription of 0.5 to 1 ug RNA used random hexamers. TCRdb re-derived calls from the immunoSEQ multiplex PCR reads in MiXCR, one entry per CDR3 protein. The sample lists tens of thousands of distinct CDR3 sequences, 90% to 95% occurring once. The material sequenced was CD8+ T cells from PBMCs. The receptors stem from a human donor with Susac syndrome.

The V gene is TRBV6-2 or TRBV6-3, the J gene TRBJ2-1; 7 positions match TRBD2. Germline CDR1 and CDR2: MNHEY and SVGEGT. CDR3 length equals 16 residues. J gave up 6 bases and V 1 base, and 9 bases lay outside the gene matches. The CDR3 spells CASSYWGGRDPNEQFF. CDR3 in DNA: TGTGCCAGCAGTTACTGGGGCGGGAGAGACCCCAATGAGCAGTTCTTC.

The rearrangement uses TRBV3-1 and TRBJ1-2; 9 bases match TRBD1. The CDR3 is made up of 13 amino acids. Germline CDR1 and CDR2: LGHDT and YNNKEL (reference sequence). V shed 6 bases and J 9 bases; nucleotides not matched to a gene: 8. The CDR3: CASRNGTGRRYTF. CDR3 coding DNA: TGTGCCAGCAGAAACGGGACAGGGAGACGCTACACCTTC.

The chain has TRBV7-8 and TRBJ1-1; the D is unclear. V was cut by 2 bases and J by 3 bases, with 10 bases left in between. This CDR3 is built from 14 residues. Per the germline V gene, CDR1 is SGHVS and CDR2 is FQNEAQ. In nucleotides, the CDR3 is TGTGCCAGCAGCTTAATCGGGAGGGACACTGAAGCTTTCTTT. This encodes CASSLIGRDTEAFF.

The V gene is TRBV6-4, the J gene TRBJ2-3; the D gene is possibly TRBD2 (6 bases). This CDR3 is built from 13 residues. Between the trimmed V and J ends, which lost 0 bases and 8 bases, there was a span of 9 bases. CDR1 and CDR2 from the germline V gene are MRHNA and SNTAGT. CDR3 sequence: CASSDSQEGTQYF. The CDR3 DNA follows: TGTGCCAGCAGTGACTCACAGGAGGGTACGCAGTATTTT.

The chain joins TRBV6-6 to TRBJ2-5; the D gene is possibly TRBD1 (5 bases). The CDR3 is 16 amino acids. CDR1 is MNHNY and CDR2 is SVGAGI in the germline V gene (reference sequence). Between the trimmed V and J ends, which lost 0 bases and 1 base, there was a span of 12 bases. This chain's CDR3 is CASSYSIGATQETQYF. The CDR3 nucleotides read TGTGCCAGCAGTTACTCGATTGGGGCTACCCAAGAGACCCAGTACTTC.

This chain joins TRBV9 and TRBJ2-7, with D perhaps TRBD1 (7 bases). Looked up from germline, CDR1 is SGDLS and CDR2 is YYNGEE. V dropped 4 bases and J dropped 5 bases, with 16 bases sitting between them. The CDR3 is made up of 14 amino acids. The CDR3 reads CASSPTIRGDEQYF. DNA for the CDR3: TGTGCCAGCAGCCCGACAATCAGGGGGGACGAGCAGTACTTC.

CDR3 sequence reads: CASSLQGTNYGYTF. The CDR3 DNA follows: TGTGCCAGCAGCTTACAGGGGACTAACTATGGCTACACCTTC. The V gene is TRBV5-4, the J gene TRBJ1-2, with 7 bases that match TRBD1. The length of the CDR3 is 14 residues. The junction had 1 base not matched to a gene; V was cut back by 2 bases and J by 0 bases. Per the germline V gene, CDR1 is SGHNT and CDR2 is YYREEE (reference sequence).

The chain is built from TRBV9 and TRBJ1-1, with D perhaps matching TRBD1 (6 bases). In germline, CDR1 is SGDLS, CDR2 YYNGEE. Trimming took 0 bases from V and 11 from J, leaving 14 bases between them. This CDR3 spans 13 amino acids. CDR3 sequence reads: CASSVVGGADAFF. CDR3 nucleotides: TGTGCCAGCAGCGTAGTGGGGGGGGCGGACGCTTTCTTT.

The chain has TRBV20-1 and TRBJ1-3; 9 nucleotides line up with TRBD1. CDR1 and CDR2 from the germline V gene are DFQATT and SNEGSKA (reference sequence). J gave up 0 bases and V 3 bases, and 6 bases lay outside the gene matches. The CDR3 is made up of 16 amino acids. CDR3 sequence: CSASHRGPVSGNTIYF. The CDR3 nucleotides are TGCAGTGCTAGTCACAGGGGGCCCGTCTCTGGAAACACCATATATTTT.

This chain connects TRBV20-1 to TRBJ1-1; 10 nucleotides align to TRBD1. Germline assignment: CDR1 DFQATT and CDR2 SNEGSKA (reference sequence). There are 14 residues in the CDR3. The ends lost 1 base at V and 4 bases at J; junction bases unmatched: 3. In DNA, the CDR3 is TGCAGTGCTAGAGGCCGGACAGGGGGCACTGAAGCTTTCTTT. Residues: CSARGRTGGTEAFF.

This sequence joins TRBV6-6 and TRBJ2-5; possible D gene TRBD2, 7 bases. The CDR3 runs 14 residues. Deletions cut 1 base from V and 4 bases from J, with 10 bases between. The V gene's germline CDR1 is MNHNY and CDR2 SVGAGI (reference sequence). The chain's CDR3 is CASSYYREGETQYF. In nucleotides, the CDR3 is TGTGCCAGCAGTTACTACAGGGAGGGAGAGACCCAGTACTTC.

This chain links TRBV7-9 with TRBJ2-3; D is perhaps TRBD2 (6 bases). From germline, CDR1 is SEHNR and CDR2 FQNEAQ (reference sequence). This CDR3 is 15 amino acids long. Trimming removed 6 bases at V and 3 bases at J, with 16 bases between. This chain's CDR3 is CASSGAWRDTDTQYF. The DNA of the CDR3 is TGTGCCAGCAGTGGGGCTTGGCGGGATACAGATACGCAGTATTTT.

The chain has TRBV5-6 and TRBJ2-7, with D unclear. Germline values: CDR1 SGHDT, CDR2 YYEEEE. V was cut by 0 bases and J by 2 bases, with 12 bases left in between. This CDR3 comprises 15 residues. In nucleotides, the CDR3 is TGTGCCAGCAGCTTGGTCGGTGAGGCGGCCTACGAGCAGTACTTC. Its protein is CASSLVGEAAYEQYF.

This chain links TRBV9 with TRBJ1-5, with TRBD1 identical over 9 bases. Germline CDR1 and CDR2: SGDLS and YYNGEE. The CDR3 totals 14 residues. V shed 3 bases, J shed 4 bases, and the junction held 2 bases outside the gene matches. CDR3 loop: CASSAGTGNQPQHF. The CDR3, as DNA: TGTGCCAGCAGCGCTGGGACAGGGAATCAGCCCCAGCATTTT.

The chain has TRBV28 and TRBJ2-3; D may be TRBD1 or TRBD2 (5 bases each). CDR1 is MDHEN, CDR2 SYDVKM, per germline. There are 16 residues in the CDR3. The V end was cut by 4 bases, the J end by 1 base, with 15 bases between. CDR3 DNA sequence: TGTGCCAGCAGTTCAAGGGGCCGGGAAGGCACAGATACGCAGTATTTT. Protein product: CASSSRGREGTDTQYF.

The rearrangement joins TRBV29-1 to TRBJ1-2; D ambiguous. The CDR3 is 10 amino acids. Germline V gene lookup returns CDR1 SQVTM and CDR2 ANQGSEA. Trimming shortened V by 4 bases and J by 7 bases, and 7 bases separated the two germline ends. The CDR3 nucleotides read TGCAGCGTTGTGACTGGTGGCTACACCTTC. As protein: CSVVTGGYTF.

The chain has TRBV7-9 and TRBJ1-2; D gene unclear. Germline CDR1 reads SEHNR; CDR2 reads FQNEAQ (reference sequence). V lost 1 base to trimming and J lost 7 bases, with 10 bases between them. CDR3 length: 13 residues. CDR3 region: CASSLDRAAGYTF. The DNA for the CDR3 is TGTGCCAGCAGCTTAGACCGGGCTGCTGGCTACACCTTC.

The CDR3 loop reads CASCTGTNEKLFF. The CDR3 DNA is TGTGCCAGCTGTACAGGGACCAATGAAAAACTGTTTTTT. This sequence joins TRBV3-1 and TRBJ1-4; D may be TRBD1 (6 bases). This CDR3 comprises 13 residues. The germline V gene encodes CDR1 LGHDT and CDR2 YNNKEL (reference sequence). Deletions cut 8 bases from V and 5 bases from J, with 12 bases between. Together with reference TRBV3-1 and TRBJ1-4, the CDR3 gives the full variable domain: DTAVSQTPKYLVTQMGNDKSIKCEQNLGHDTMYWYKQDSKKFLKIMFSYNNKELIINETVPNRFSPKSPDKAHLNLHINSLELGDSAVYFCASCTGTNEKLFFGSGTQLSVL.

V is TRBV4-2 and J is TRBJ2-6, with D maybe TRBD2 (5 bases). CDR3 length equals 15 residues. The V end was cut by 4 bases, the J end by 4 bases, with 11 bases between. Germline loops: CDR1 LGHNA, CDR2 YNFKEQ. Here the CDR3 reads CASSRRGDGANVLTF. The CDR3 DNA reads TGTGCCAGCAGCCGCCGGGGTGACGGGGCCAACGTCCTGACTTTC.